This T cell receptor (beta chain) was sequenced during a study of CD8 T cells in ankylosing spondylitis. Germline CDR1 reads DFQATT; CDR2 reads SNEGSKA (reference sequence). The CDR3 is made up of 14 amino acids. The V gene lost 1 base and the J gene lost 1 base, with 9 bases spanning the gap. TCRdb reprocessed the 5' RACE reads via MiXCR and lists one record per CDR3 protein. The sample lists about 340,000 distinct CDR3 sequences, 20% occurring once. General observations from the study: It appeared that ankylosing spondylitis blood was characterized by a TCR beta motif of about 8 highly homologous variants. Disease-linked clones had a CD8+ phenotype and relatively low frequency in peripheral blood. Earlier work had already found some motif variants in reactive arthritis synovial fluid and blood.

In its sample, this clonotype was seen a few times. Its antigen is unidentified. Sequencing used blood, either unsorted or a sorted T cell fraction (not recorded which). The genes are TRBV20-1 and TRBJ2-3, with D unresolved. This TCR was sampled from a male donor with ankylosing spondylitis or in good health (not recorded which). DNA of the CDR3: TGCAGTGCTAGAGCTTGGGATCGCACAGATACGCAGTATTTT. Translated: CSARAWDRTDTQYF.